This entry features one T cell receptor beta chain sequence. Its antigen remains unidentified. This record belongs to a study of early stage breast cancer tumors. In the study overall: Of some 15 invasive breast tumors, about a dozen were hormone receptor-positive, HER2-negative. Each sample averaged around 9.4-fold read coverage. About eight ER+/PR+/HER2- tumors were invasive ductal; a few were invasive lobular.

The protocol was immunoSEQ multiplex PCR, while the TCRdb copy is restricted to in-frame clones and leaves out a portion. The table has tens of thousands of clones, approximately 78% seen once; the top ten hold roughly 6.8%. This CDR3 spans 15 amino acids. Germline assignment: CDR1 SGDLS and CDR2 YYNGEE. V was clipped by 1 base and J by 1 base, with 10 bases between them. Whole-study results and caveats: In most of the 16 patients, blood comparison separated tumor from normal breast.

The sample consisted of blood. The clonotype was recovered from a person aged 45 to 59 with breast cancer. The V gene is TRBV9, the J gene TRBJ2-3; perhaps TRBD2 as D (6 bases). The DNA of the CDR3 is TGTGCCAGCAGCGTAACCGGGACTGGCACAGATACGCAGTATTTT. As protein: CASSVTGTGTDTQYF.